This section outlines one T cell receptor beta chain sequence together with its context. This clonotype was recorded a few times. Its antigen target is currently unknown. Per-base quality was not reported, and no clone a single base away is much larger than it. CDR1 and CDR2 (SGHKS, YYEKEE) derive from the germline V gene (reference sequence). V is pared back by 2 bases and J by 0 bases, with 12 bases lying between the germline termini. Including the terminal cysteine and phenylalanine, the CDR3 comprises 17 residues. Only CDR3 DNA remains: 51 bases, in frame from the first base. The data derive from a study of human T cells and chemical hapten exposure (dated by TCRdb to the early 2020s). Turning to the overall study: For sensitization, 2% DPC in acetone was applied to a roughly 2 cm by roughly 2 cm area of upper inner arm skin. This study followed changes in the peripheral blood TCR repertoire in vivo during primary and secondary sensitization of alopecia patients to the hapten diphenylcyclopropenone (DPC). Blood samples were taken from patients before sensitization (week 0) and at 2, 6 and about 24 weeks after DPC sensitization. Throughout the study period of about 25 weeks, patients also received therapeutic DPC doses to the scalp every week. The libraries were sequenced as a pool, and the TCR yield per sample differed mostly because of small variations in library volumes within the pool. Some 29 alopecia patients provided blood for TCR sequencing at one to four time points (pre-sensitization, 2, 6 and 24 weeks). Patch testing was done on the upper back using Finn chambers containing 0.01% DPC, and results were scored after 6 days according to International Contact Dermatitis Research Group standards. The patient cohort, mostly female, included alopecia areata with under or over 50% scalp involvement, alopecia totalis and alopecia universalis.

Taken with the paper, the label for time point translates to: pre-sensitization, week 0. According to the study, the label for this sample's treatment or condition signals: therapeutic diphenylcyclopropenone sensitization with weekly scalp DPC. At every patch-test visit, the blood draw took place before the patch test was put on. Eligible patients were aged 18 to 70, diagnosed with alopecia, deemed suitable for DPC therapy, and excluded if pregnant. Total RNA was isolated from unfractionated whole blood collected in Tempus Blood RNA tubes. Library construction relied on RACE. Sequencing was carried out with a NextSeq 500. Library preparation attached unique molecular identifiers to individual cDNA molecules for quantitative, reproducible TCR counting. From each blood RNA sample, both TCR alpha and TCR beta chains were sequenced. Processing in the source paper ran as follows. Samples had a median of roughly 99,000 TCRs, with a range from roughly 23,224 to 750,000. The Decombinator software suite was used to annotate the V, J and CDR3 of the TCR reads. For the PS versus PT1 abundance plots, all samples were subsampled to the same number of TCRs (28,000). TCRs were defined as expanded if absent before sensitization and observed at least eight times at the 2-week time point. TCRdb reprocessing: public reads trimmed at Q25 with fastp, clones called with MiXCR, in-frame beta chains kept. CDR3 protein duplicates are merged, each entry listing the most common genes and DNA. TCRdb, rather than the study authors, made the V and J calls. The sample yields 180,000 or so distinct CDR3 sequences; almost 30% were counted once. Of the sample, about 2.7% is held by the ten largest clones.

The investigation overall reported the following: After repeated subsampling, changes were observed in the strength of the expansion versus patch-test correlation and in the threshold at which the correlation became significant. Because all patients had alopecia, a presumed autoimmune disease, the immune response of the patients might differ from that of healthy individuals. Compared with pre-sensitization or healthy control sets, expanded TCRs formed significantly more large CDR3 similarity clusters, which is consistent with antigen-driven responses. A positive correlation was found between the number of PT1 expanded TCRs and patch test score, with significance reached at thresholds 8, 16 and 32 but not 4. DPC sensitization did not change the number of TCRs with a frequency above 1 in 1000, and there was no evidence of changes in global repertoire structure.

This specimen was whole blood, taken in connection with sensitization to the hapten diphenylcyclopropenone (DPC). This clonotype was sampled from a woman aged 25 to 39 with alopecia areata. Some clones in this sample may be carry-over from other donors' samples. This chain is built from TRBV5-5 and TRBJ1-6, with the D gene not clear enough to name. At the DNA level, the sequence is TGTGCCAGCAGCTTACTTCCGGTGAGCTCCTATAATTCACCCCTCCACTTT. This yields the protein CASSLLPVSSYNSPLHF.